A selection of T cell receptor beta chains follows, all from one sample in a study of neurological immune-mediated disorders. Via MiXCR, TCRdb re-called the 5' RACE reads, giving one row per CDR3 protein. The repertoire has 85,000 to 90,000 distinct CDR3 sequences, roughly 3.5% of them found once; the top ten carry 2.9%. Sequencing was done on a sample of PBMCs. The origin of the receptors is a woman aged 50 to 60 with multiple sclerosis. Both conserved end residues are part of each CDR3. Fields, in order: clone size, D gene, J gene, CDR3 length, V gene, CDR3 protein, CDR3 DNA. The D gene is left open where the match is weak. Only some rows state a clone size, as once, few, many or a class for expanded clones.

many TRBD1 TRBJ2-7 15 TRBV12-3/TRBV12-4 CASSLDGTGGYEQYF TGTGCCAGCAGTTTAGACGGGACAGGGGGCTACGAGCAGTACTTC
many - TRBJ1-5 12 TRBV20-1 CSTTGPNQPQHF TGCAGTACTACAGGGCCCAATCAGCCCCAGCATTTT
many - TRBJ1-5 15 TRBV7-2 CASSLAWGSNQPQHF TGTGCCAGCAGCTTAGCTTGGGGGAGCAATCAGCCCCAGCATTTT
many - TRBJ2-3 12 TRBV6-2/TRBV6-3 CASRRTSGTQYF TGTGCCAGCAGACGCACGTCCGGAACGCAGTATTTT
many - TRBJ2-1 13 TRBV5-1 CASSLGTNNEQFF TGCGCCAGCAGCTTGGGGACAAACAATGAGCAGTTCTTC
few - TRBJ1-6 15 TRBV5-1 CASSLGVRDNSTLNF TGCGCCAGCAGCTTGGGGGTCAGGGATAATTCAACCCTCAACTTT
many TRBD2 TRBJ2-5 15 TRBV20-1 CSARRASGDQETQYF TGCAGTGCTAGGCGGGCTAGCGGGGACCAAGAGACCCAGTACTTC
many - TRBJ1-2 13 TRBV7-2 CASSFNGRHGYTF TGTGCCAGCAGCTTCAACGGAAGACATGGCTACACCTTC
few - TRBJ2-2 14 TRBV12-3/TRBV12-4 CASSFYSNTGELFF TGTGCCAGCAGTTTTTACAGCAACACCGGGGAGCTGTTTTTT
many TRBD1 TRBJ2-5 13 TRBV12-3/TRBV12-4 CATMQGPGGTQYF TGTGCCACCATGCAGGGACCAGGGGGGACCCAGTACTTC
many TRBD1 TRBJ2-2 15 TRBV5-1 CASSLMTGPTGELFF TGCGCCAGCAGCTTGATGACAGGGCCCACCGGGGAGCTGTTTTTT
few - TRBJ2-3 15 TRBV20-1 CSAHQKARGIDTQYF TGCAGTGCTCACCAGAAAGCGAGGGGGATAGATACGCAGTATTTT
many - TRBJ2-5 13 TRBV12-3/TRBV12-4 CASSLAGVETQYF TGTGCCAGCAGTTTAGCGGGGGTGGAGACCCAGTACTTC
- - TRBJ2-2 14 TRBV9 CASREHNGPGELFF TGTGCCAGCAGGGAGCACAACGGGCCCGGGGAGCTGTTTTTT
- - TRBJ2-5 14 TRBV6-5 CASSFVGPQETQYF TGTGCCAGCAGTTTTGTGGGCCCCCAAGAGACCCAGTACTTC
many - TRBJ1-3 16 TRBV4-1 CASSQDGSSSGNTIYF TGCGCCAGCAGCCAAGATGGGTCCTCCTCTGGAAACACCATATATTTT
many - TRBJ2-5 13 TRBV20-1 CSASSSRRETQYF TGCAGTGCTAGTTCGTCTAGAAGAGAGACCCAGTACTTC
many TRBD2 TRBJ2-3 13 TRBV6-5 CASSPGGQRGEIF TGTGCCAGCAGCCCGGGGGGCCAGCGGGGGGAAATCTTT
- - TRBJ2-7 13 TRBV2 CVSSESQRTEQYF TGTGTCAGCAGTGAAAGCCAGCGGACCGAGCAGTACTTC
- TRBD1 TRBJ2-3 16 TRBV4-2 CASSQDRGLGRDTQYF TGTGCCAGCAGCCAAGATAGGGGGCTAGGTAGGGATACGCAGTATTTT
many - TRBJ1-2 13 TRBV4-3 CASSQGGVSGYTF TGCGCCAGCAGCCAAGGAGGGGTTAGTGGCTACACCTTC
many TRBD2 TRBJ2-3 15 TRBV5-1 CASSWTSGGLDTQYF TGCGCCAGCAGCTGGACTAGCGGGGGTTTAGATACGCAGTATTTT
many - TRBJ1-2 15 TRBV5-1 CASSLGPVFNYGYTF TGCGCCAGCAGCTTGGGGCCGGTTTTTAACTATGGCTACACCTTC
many TRBD2 TRBJ2-6 18 TRBV11-1 CASTRRTRGVSGANVLTF TGTGCCAGCACCCGCAGGACGCGGGGGGTCTCTGGGGCCAACGTCCTGACTTTC
many - TRBJ1-1 12 TRBV7-9 CASSLGVSEAFF TGTGCCAGCAGCTTAGGGGTATCCGAAGCTTTCTTT
many TRBD1 TRBJ2-7 13 TRBV29-1 CSVRTGQGHEQYF TGCAGCGTCCGTACCGGACAGGGCCACGAGCAGTACTTC
many - TRBJ2-2 15 TRBV25-1 CASANFGGGPGELFF TGTGCCAGCGCGAATTTTGGGGGGGGGCCCGGGGAGCTGTTTTTT
many - TRBJ2-1 14 TRBV20-1 CSAQRGPSYNEQFF TGCAGTGCTCAGCGAGGTCCATCCTACAATGAGCAGTTCTTC
many - TRBJ1-4 15 TRBV9 CASSVGRGQNEKLFF TGTGCCAGCAGCGTAGGTCGGGGGCAGAATGAAAAACTGTTTTTT
many - TRBJ1-3 11 TRBV12-3/TRBV12-4 CASMDGNTIYF TGTGCCAGCATGGATGGAAACACCATATATTTT
many TRBD1 TRBJ2-2 16 TRBV7-6 CASSSGQGANTGELFF TGTGCCAGCAGCTCAGGACAGGGCGCGAACACCGGGGAGCTGTTTTTT
many - TRBJ2-3 11 TRBV15 CATSSLDTQYF TGTGCCACCAGCTCCCTAGATACGCAGTATTTT